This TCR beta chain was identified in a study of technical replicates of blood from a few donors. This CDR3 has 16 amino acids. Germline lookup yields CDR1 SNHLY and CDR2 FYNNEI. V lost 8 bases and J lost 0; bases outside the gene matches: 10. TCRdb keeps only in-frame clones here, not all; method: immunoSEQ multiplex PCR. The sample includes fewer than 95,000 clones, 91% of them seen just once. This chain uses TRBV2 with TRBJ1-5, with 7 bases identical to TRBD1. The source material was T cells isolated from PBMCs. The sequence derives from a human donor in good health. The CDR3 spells CASGTDEDYSNQPQHF. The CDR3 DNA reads TGTGCCAGCGGGACAGACGAAGACTATAGCAATCAGCCCCAGCATTTT. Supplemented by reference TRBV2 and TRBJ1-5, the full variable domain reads EPEVTQTPSHQVTQMGQEVILRCVPISNHLYFYWYRQILGQKVEFLVSFYNNEISEKSEIFDDQFSVERPDGSNFTLKIRSTKLEDSAMYFCASGTDEDYSNQPQHFGDGTRLSIL.